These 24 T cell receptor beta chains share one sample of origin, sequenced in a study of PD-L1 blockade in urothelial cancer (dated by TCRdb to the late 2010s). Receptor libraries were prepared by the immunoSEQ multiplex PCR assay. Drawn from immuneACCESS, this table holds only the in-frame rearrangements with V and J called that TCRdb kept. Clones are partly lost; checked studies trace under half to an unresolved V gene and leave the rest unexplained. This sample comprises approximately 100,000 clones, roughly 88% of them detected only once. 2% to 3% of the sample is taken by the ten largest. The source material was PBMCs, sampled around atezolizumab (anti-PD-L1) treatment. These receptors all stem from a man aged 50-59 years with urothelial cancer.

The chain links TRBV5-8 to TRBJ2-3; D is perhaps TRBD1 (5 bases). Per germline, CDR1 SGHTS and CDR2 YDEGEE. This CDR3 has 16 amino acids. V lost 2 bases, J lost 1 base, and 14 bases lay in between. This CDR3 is CASSLDSWGGTDTQYF. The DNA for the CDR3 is TGTGCCAGCAGCTTAGACTCCTGGGGCGGCACAGATACGCAGTATTTT.

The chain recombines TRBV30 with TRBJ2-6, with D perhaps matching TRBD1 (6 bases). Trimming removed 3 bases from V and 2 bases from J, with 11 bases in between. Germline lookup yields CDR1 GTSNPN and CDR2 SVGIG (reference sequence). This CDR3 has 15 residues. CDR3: CAWSAGEAGANVLTF. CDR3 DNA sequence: TGTGCCTGGAGCGCAGGGGAAGCTGGGGCCAACGTCCTGACTTTC.

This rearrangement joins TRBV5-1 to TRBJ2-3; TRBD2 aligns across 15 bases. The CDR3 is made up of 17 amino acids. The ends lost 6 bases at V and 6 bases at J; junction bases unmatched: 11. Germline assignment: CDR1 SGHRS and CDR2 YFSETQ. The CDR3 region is CASTPLGLAGGRDTQYF. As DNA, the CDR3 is TGCGCCAGCACCCCCCTTGGACTAGCGGGAGGGCGGGATACGCAGTATTTT.

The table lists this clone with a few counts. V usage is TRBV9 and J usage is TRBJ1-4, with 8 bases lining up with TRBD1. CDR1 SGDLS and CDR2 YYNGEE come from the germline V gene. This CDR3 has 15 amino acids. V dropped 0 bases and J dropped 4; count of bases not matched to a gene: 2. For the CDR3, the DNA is TGTGCCAGCAGCGTAGGGACAGGGCTTAATGAAAAACTGTTTTTT. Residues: CASSVGTGLNEKLFF.

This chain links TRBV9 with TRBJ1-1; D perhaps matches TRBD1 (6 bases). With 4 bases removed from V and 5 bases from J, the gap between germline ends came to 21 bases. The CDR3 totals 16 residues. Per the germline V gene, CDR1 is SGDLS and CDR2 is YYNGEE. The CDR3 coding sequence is TGTGCCAGCAGCTCAGGGGCTGGGGAAGGGATGACTGAAGCTTTCTTT. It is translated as CASSSGAGEGMTEAFF.

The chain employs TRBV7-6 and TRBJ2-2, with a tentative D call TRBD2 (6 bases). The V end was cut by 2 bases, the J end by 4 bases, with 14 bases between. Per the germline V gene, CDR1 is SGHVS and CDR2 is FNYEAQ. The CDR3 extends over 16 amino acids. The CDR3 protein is CASSLNLAGPTGELFF. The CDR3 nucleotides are TGTGCCAGCAGCTTAAATTTGGCGGGACCCACCGGGGAGCTGTTTTTT.

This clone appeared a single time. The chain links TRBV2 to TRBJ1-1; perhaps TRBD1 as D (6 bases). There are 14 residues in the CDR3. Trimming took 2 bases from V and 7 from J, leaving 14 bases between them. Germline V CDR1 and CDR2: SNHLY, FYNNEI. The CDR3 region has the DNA TGTGCCAGCAGTGAAAACAGGGCGGTAGGTGAAGCTTTCTTT. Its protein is CASSENRAVGEAFF.

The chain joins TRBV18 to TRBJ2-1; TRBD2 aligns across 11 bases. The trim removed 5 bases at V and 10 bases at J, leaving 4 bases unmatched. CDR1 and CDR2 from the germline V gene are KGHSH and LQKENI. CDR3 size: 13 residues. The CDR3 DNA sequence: TGTGCCAGCTCAAAGGGACTAGCGGAAGAGCAGTTCTTC. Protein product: CASSKGLAEEQFF. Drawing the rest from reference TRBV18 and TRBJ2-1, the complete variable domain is NAGVMQNPRHLVRRRGQEARLRCSPMKGHSHVYWYRQLPEEGLKFMVYLQKENIIDESGMPKERFSAEFPKEGPSILRIQQVVRGDSAAYFCASSKGLAEEQFFGPGTRLTVL.

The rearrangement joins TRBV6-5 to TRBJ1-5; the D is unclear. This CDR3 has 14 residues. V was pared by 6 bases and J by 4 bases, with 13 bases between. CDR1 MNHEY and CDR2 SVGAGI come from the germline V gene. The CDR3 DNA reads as TGTGCCAGCAGACCCCAGGTGCTAAATCAGCCCCAGCATTTT. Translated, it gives CASRPQVLNQPQHF.

The CDR3 loop reads CASSLGQVGETQYF. DNA of the CDR3: TGCGCCAGCAGCTTGGGTCAGGTAGGAGAGACCCAGTACTTC. The chain recombines TRBV5-1 with TRBJ2-5; D is unclear. The germline V and J ends were trimmed by 0 bases and 4 bases, with 10 bases remaining between them. The CDR3 has 14 amino acids. Germline loops: CDR1 SGHRS, CDR2 YFSETQ. The full variable domain, rest sourced from reference TRBV5-1 and TRBJ2-5, is KAGVTQTPRYLIKTRGQQVTLSCSPISGHRSVSWYQQTPGQGLQFLFEYFSETQRNKGNFPGRFSGRQFSNSRSEMNVSTLELGDSALYLCASSLGQVGETQYFGPGTRLLVL.

As DNA, the CDR3 is TGTGCCAGCAGCCCTTTTTCAGGTTTCGACGAGCAGTACTTC. Protein product: CASSPFSGFDEQYF. This chain uses TRBV9 with TRBJ2-7; D is unclear. The CDR3 totals 14 residues. Germline V gene sequence: CDR1 SGDLS, CDR2 YYNGEE. V was pared by 4 bases and J by 5 bases, with 16 bases between.

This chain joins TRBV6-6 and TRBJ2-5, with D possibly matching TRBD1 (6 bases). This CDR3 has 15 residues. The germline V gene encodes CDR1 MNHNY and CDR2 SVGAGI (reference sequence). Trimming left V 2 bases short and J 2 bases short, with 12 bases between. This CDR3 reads CASSYASRGQETQYF. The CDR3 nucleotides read TGTGCCAGCAGTTACGCGTCTAGGGGGCAAGAGACCCAGTACTTC.

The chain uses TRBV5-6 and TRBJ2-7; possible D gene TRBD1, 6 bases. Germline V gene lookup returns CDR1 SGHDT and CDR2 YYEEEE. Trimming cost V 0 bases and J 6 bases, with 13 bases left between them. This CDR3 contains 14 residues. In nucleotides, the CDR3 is TGTGCCAGCAGCTTGGTGACAGGAAGCCTCGAGCAGTACTTC. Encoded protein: CASSLVTGSLEQYF. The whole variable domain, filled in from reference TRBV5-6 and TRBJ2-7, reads DAGVTQSPTHLIKTRGQQVTLRCSPKSGHDTVSWYQQALGQGPQFIFQYYEEEERQRGNFPDRFSGHQFPNYSSELNVNALLLGDSALYLCASSLVTGSLEQYFGPGTRLTVT.

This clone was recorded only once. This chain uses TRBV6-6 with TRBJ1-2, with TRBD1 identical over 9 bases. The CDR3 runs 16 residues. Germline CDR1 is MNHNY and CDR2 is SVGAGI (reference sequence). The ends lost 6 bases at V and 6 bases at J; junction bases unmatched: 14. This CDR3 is CASSYPQDRGVHGYTF. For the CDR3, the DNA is TGTGCCAGCAGCTACCCTCAGGACAGGGGAGTTCATGGCTACACCTTC.

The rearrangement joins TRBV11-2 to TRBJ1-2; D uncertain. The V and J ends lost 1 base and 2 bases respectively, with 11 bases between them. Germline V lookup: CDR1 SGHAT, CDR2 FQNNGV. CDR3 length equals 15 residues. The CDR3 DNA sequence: TGTGCCAGCAGCTTAGGCCAGGATATGAACTATGGCTACACCTTC. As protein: CASSLGQDMNYGYTF.

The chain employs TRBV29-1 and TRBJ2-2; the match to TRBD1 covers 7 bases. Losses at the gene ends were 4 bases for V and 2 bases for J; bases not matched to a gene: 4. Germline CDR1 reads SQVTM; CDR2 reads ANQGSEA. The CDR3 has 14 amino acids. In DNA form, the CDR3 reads TGCAGCGTTGTTGGACAGGCTAACACCGGGGAGCTGTTTTTT. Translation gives CSVVGQANTGELFF.

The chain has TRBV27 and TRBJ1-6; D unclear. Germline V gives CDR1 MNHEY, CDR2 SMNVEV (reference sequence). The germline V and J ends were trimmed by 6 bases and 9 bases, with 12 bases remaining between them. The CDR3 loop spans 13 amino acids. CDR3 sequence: CASSGISGSPLHF. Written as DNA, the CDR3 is TGTGCCAGCAGCGGGATCTCGGGTTCACCCCTCCACTTT.

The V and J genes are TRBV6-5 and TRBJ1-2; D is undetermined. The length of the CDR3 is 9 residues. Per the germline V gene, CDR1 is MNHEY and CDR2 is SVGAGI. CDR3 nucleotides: TGTCTAGGCGGGGATGGCTACACCTTC. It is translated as CLGGDGYTF.

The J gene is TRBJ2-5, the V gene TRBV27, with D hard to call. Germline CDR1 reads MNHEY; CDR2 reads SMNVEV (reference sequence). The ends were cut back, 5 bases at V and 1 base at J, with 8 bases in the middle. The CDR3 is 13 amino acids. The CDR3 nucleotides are TGTGCCAGCAGTCTCCAGTTCCAAGAGACCCAGTACTTC. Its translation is CASSLQFQETQYF.

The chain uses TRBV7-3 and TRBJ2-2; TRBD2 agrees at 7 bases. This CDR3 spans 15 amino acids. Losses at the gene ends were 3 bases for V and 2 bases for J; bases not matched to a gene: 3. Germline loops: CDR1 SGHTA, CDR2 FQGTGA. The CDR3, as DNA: TGTGCCAGCAGCTTCGGGACTAAAAACACCGGGGAGCTGTTTTTT. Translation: CASSFGTKNTGELFF. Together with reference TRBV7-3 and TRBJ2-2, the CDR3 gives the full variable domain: GAGVSQTPSNKVTEKGKYVELRCDPISGHTALYWYRQSLGQGPEFLIYFQGTGAADDSGLPNDRFFAVRPEGSVSTLKIQRTERGDSAVYLCASSFGTKNTGELFFGEGSRLTVL.

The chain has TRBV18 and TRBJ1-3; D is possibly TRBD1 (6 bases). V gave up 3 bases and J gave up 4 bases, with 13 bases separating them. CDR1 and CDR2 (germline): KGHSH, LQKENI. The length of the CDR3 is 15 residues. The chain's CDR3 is CASSPTPTGGNTIYF. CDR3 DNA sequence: TGTGCCAGCTCACCTACCCCGACAGGCGGAAACACCATATATTTT.

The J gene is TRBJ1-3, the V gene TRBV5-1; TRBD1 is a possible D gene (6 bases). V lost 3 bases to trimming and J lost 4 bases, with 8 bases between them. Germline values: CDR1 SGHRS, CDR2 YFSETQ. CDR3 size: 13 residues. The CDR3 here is CASSSTGGNTIYF. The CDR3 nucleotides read TGCGCCAGCAGCTCAACAGGGGGAAACACCATATATTTT.

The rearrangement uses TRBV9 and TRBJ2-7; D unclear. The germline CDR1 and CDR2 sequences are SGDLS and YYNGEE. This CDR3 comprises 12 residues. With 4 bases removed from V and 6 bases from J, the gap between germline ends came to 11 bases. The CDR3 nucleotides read TGTGCCAGCAGCTCACAACATGGCGAGCAGTACTTC. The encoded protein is CASSSQHGEQYF.

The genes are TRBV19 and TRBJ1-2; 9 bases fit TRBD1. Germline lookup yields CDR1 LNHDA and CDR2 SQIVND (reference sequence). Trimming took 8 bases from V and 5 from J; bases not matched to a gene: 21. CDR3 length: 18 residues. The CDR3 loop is CASGKFTGGGRLPYGYTF. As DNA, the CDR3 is TGTGCCAGTGGAAAGTTTACAGGGGGCGGTCGTCTGCCATATGGCTACACCTTC.